The 25 T cell receptor beta chains below were found in one sample sequenced in a study of tumor-infiltrating lymphocytes in primary liver carcinoma. Joint extraction of RNA and DNA used roughly 17-32 mg of bulk tissue that was unsorted. TCR beta cDNA came from about 500 ng total RNA, primed with a constant-region primer. Amplification in three nested multiplex PCR rounds with slightly modified ARM-PCR gave rise to TCR beta libraries. Use of TRBV1-TRBV30 forward primers with a C-beta reverse primer characterized the first two PCR rounds, which lasted about 11 cycles each. TCRdb re-analysed the multiplex PCR reads in MiXCR, keeping a single row per CDR3 protein. The repertoire has some 95,000 distinct CDR3 sequences, about 70% of them found once; the top ten carry about 27%. The sequencing input was tumor-adjacent normal liver tissue. Receptors originate from a man between 35 and 55 years old with primary liver carcinoma and hepatitis B virus infection.

The rearrangement uses TRBV19 and TRBJ2-1; D might be TRBD2 (5 bases). Germline V CDR1 and CDR2: LNHDA, SQIVND (reference sequence). With 7 bases removed from V and 4 bases from J, the gap between germline ends came to 17 bases. This CDR3 comprises 15 residues. The CDR3 bases are TGTGCCAGTACCCCGACGAACGGGAAGTACAATGAGCAGTTCTTC. It encodes CASTPTNGKYNEQFF.

Comments on this clonotype: One junction end disagrees with the germline gene, perhaps due to a read error. V is TRBV11-2 and J is TRBJ2-5; tentatively, D is TRBD1 or TRBD2 (6 bases each). Germline assignment: CDR1 SGHAT and CDR2 FQNNGV. The CDR3 sequence is 15 residues long. CDR3 coding DNA: TGTACCAGCAGCGACCTGACAGGAGGGGGAGAGACACAGTACTTC. This encodes CTSSDLTGGGETQYF. The whole variable domain, filled in from reference TRBV11-2 and TRBJ2-5, reads EAGVAQSPRYKIIEKRQSVAFWCNPISGHATLYWYQQILGQGPKLLIQFQNNGVVDDSQLPKDRFSAERLKGVDSTLKIQPAKLEDSAVYLCTSSDLTGGGETQYFGPGTRLLVL.

V usage is TRBV6-1 and J usage is TRBJ2-7; 9 bases line up with TRBD1. The CDR3 contains 18 residues. V trimming: 5 bases; J trimming: 4 bases; junction bases outside the gene matches: 18. CDR1 and CDR2 from the germline V gene are MNHNS and SASEGT. Here the CDR3 reads CASSCRDRAMEGPYEQYF. The DNA for the CDR3 is TGTGCCAGCAGTTGCCGGGACAGGGCTATGGAGGGCCCTTACGAGCAGTACTTC.

This clonotype has ten or more counts. This rearrangement joins TRBV10-2 to TRBJ2-3, with 13 bases lining up with TRBD2. There are 14 residues in the CDR3. Germline V gene lookup returns CDR1 WSHSY and CDR2 SAAADI. With V trimmed by 6 bases and J by 3 bases, 0 bases remained unmatched. CDR3 sequence (DNA): TGCGCCAGCAGACTAGCGGGAGGGACAGATACGCAGTATTTT. Residues: CASRLAGGTDTQYF.

Of note for this clonotype: The CDR3 end shows no conserved phenylalanine or tryptophan, and so a read error is likely. The DNA is left out, because the CDR3 cannot be placed on it with certainty; the CDR3 is given as TCRdb lists it. The chain combines TRBV7-8 with TRBJ1-5; TRBD1 is the table's D call, not checked against the DNA. A total of 15 residues make up the CDR3, ends included. Germline loops: CDR1 SGHVS, CDR2 FQNEAQ. CDR3 in amino acids: CASTGGSYSNQPQDS.

This clonotype was recorded a few times. This CDR3 is CASSEREAPPGELFF. For the CDR3, the DNA is TGTGCCAGCAGTGAACGGGAGGCCCCCCCCGGGGAGCTGTTTTTT. The chain carries TRBV6-4 and TRBJ2-2, with 7 bases aligning to TRBD2. This CDR3 has 15 amino acids. Germline CDR1 and CDR2: MRHNA and SNTAGT. V lost 3 bases and J lost 6; bases outside the gene matches: 7.

This clonotype was counted ten times or more. J is TRBJ1-4 and V is TRBV6-1; D unclear. CDR1 is MNHNS and CDR2 is SASEGT in the germline V gene. The length of the CDR3 is 13 residues. V was trimmed by 6 bases and J by 8 bases, leaving 13 bases between them. The CDR3 sequence: CASRVAGGEKLFF. DNA of the CDR3: TGTGCCAGCAGGGTAGCAGGAGGAGAAAAACTGTTTTTT.

As regards this clonotype: This likely comes from a read error, as the CDR3 has no conserved phenylalanine or tryptophan at its end. The rearrangement joins TRBV29-1 to TRBJ2-7, with 8 bases aligning to TRBD1. The CDR3 contains 13 residues. Germline CDR1 SQVTM, CDR2 ANQGSEA. As DNA, the CDR3 is TGCAGCGTGGGCCTCGACAGGGGTTACGGGCAGTACATC. Its protein is CSVGLDRGYGQYI.

This clonotype occurred a few times. The chain recombines TRBV2 with TRBJ1-1; tentative D call: TRBD1 (5 bases). The CDR3 totals 13 residues. V shed 5 bases and J shed 1 base, with 8 bases lying between them. Germline CDR1 is SNHLY and CDR2 is FYNNEI. The CDR3 here is CASSSTGNTEAFF. CDR3 nucleotides: TGTGCCAGCAGTTCAACAGGGAACACTGAAGCTTTCTTT.

Concerning this clonotype: An end of the junction does not agree with germline; a read error may underlie this. The chain couples TRBV4-2 to TRBJ2-7; 13 bases are a match to TRBD2. CDR3 length: 17 amino acids. Looked up from germline, CDR1 is LGHNA and CDR2 is YNFKEQ. The CDR3 nucleotides are TGTGCCACTACTGGACTAGCGGGAGTATATAAGTCCTACGAGCACTATTTC. Amino acid sequence: CATTGLAGVYKSYEHYF.

The V gene is TRBV29-1, the J gene TRBJ2-2, with a tentative D call TRBD1 (5 bases). With 8 bases removed from V and 4 bases from J, the gap between germline ends came to 17 bases. The CDR3 has 14 amino acids. Per germline, CDR1 SQVTM and CDR2 ANQGSEA. The CDR3 loop is CSTAQGAITGELFF. The CDR3, as DNA: TGCAGCACGGCCCAGGGCGCGATCACCGGGGAGCTGTTTTTT.

About this clonotype: At one end the junction does not follow the germline gene, possibly because of a read error. This chain joins TRBV11-2 and TRBJ2-1; D may be TRBD2 (5 bases). The germline CDR1 and CDR2 sequences are SGHAT and FQNNGV. This CDR3 has 13 residues. The CDR3: CASSPQAGSERFF. The CDR3 nucleotides are TGTGCCAGCAGTCCCCAGGCTGGGAGTGAGCGGTTCTTC.

About this clonotype: One junction end does not reproduce the germline sequence, and a read error may be involved. The rearrangement links TRBV11-2 to TRBJ1-6; D is undetermined. Germline V lookup: CDR1 SGHAT, CDR2 FQNNGV. The CDR3 has 14 residues. CDR3 in amino acids: CGSSFGRHNSPLHF. The DNA of the CDR3 is TGTGGCAGCAGCTTTGGGAGGCATAATTCACCCCTCCACTTT. Full variable domain (rest looked up from reference TRBV11-2 and TRBJ1-6): EAGVAQSPRYKIIEKRQSVAFWCNPISGHATLYWYQQILGQGPKLLIQFQNNGVVDDSQLPKDRFSAERLKGVDSTLKIQPAKLEDSAVYLCGSSFGRHNSPLHFGNGTRLTVT.

Comment on this clonotype: This could be a read error, since a much larger clone is one nucleotide away. The DNA for the CDR3 is TGCGCCAACAGTCCCAAGAGTCTAGGACAGGGTTCCTACGAGCAGTACTTC. Amino acids: CANSPKSLGQGSYEQYF. The chain carries TRBV4-1 and TRBJ2-7, with 8 bases lining up with TRBD1. Trimming at V came to 10 bases and at J to 1 base, leaving 18 bases not matched to a gene. The CDR3 length is 17 residues. The germline gives CDR1 MGHRA, CDR2 YSYEKL.

The chain carries TRBV24-1 and TRBJ2-3, with D tentatively TRBD2 (6 bases). V dropped 2 bases and J dropped 0 bases, with 8 bases sitting between them. There are 15 residues in the CDR3. CDR1 and CDR2 from the germline V gene are KGHDR and SFDVKD. CDR3 sequence reads: CATSDSSGSTDTQYF. The CDR3 DNA reads as TGTGCCACCAGTGATTCCAGCGGGAGCACAGATACGCAGTATTTT.

Points on this clonotype: One junction end does not reproduce the germline sequence, and a read error may be involved. This rearrangement joins TRBV11-2 to TRBJ2-7, with unresolved D. The CDR3 is 15 amino acids. CDR1 is SGHAT, CDR2 FQNNGV, per germline. CDR3 protein: CANSLSVGISYEQYF. CDR3 DNA sequence: TGTGCTAACAGCCTATCTGTGGGAATATCCTACGAGCAATACTTC.

This clonotype was counted only a few times. A much larger clone lies one base from this, so it may be a read error. The chain has TRBV6-1 and TRBJ1-3; TRBD1 aligns across 11 bases. This CDR3 is 19 amino acids long. In germline, CDR1 is MNHNS, CDR2 SASEGT. CDR3 protein: CASSALRTGTGGTGNAIYF. CDR3 in DNA: TGTGCCAGCAGTGCACTCCGGACCGGGACAGGGGGGACTGGAAACGCCATATATTTT.

A note on this clonotype: Compared with germline, one end of the junction differs, possibly owing to a read error. The chain's CDR3 is CASSLTETVYEQYF. Here the CDR3 DNA reads TGTGCCAGCAGCTTAACTGAGACTGTCTACGAACAGTACTTC. This chain links TRBV11-2 with TRBJ2-7; D is unresolved. The CDR3 runs 14 residues. Germline CDR1 and CDR2: SGHAT and FQNNGV.

Points on this clonotype: This may come from a read error, since a much larger clone is one base off. V gene TRBV6-1 combines with J gene TRBJ1-5; D gene ambiguous. The CDR3 length is 15 residues. Germline assignment: CDR1 MNHNS and CDR2 SASEGT. Trimming left V 2 bases short and J 0 bases short, with 8 bases between. DNA for the CDR3: TGTGCCAGCAGTGAATACTGGGATAGCAATCAGCCCCAGCATTTT. Amino acids: CASSEYWDSNQPQHF.

This clonotype was found a few times. This may come from a read error, since a much larger clone is one base off. The CDR3, as DNA: TGTGCCAGCAGTGGTGCGGGACAGGGGACAGATACGCAGTATTTT. Translated: CASSGAGQGTDTQYF. V gene TRBV6-1 combines with J gene TRBJ2-3, with 10 nucleotides matching TRBD1. Germline V CDR1 and CDR2: MNHNS, SASEGT. The CDR3 contains 15 residues. The V segment lost 4 bases and the J segment 3 bases; nucleotides outside the gene matches: 4.

Note on this clonotype: Since the CDR3 does not end with the conserved phenylalanine or tryptophan, this likely comes from a read error. The J gene is TRBJ2-6, the V gene TRBV11-2, with D possibly being TRBD1 (5 bases). CDR3 length: 18 amino acids. Germline V lookup: CDR1 SGHAT, CDR2 FQNNGV. Trimming removed 10 bases from V and 0 bases from J, with 22 bases in between. The CDR3: CAISLGPGHSSGANVLTL. The DNA of the CDR3 is TGTGCCATCAGTTTAGGGCCAGGGCACAGCTCTGGGGCCAACGTCCTGACTCTC.

With regard to this clonotype: One junction end does not reproduce the germline sequence, and a read error may be involved. The chain couples TRBV11-2 to TRBJ2-3, with D perhaps assigned TRBD1 or TRBD2 (6 bases each). CDR3 size: 15 residues. Germline values: CDR1 SGHAT, CDR2 FQNNGV. The CDR3 reads CASSLVEGRTDTQYF. The CDR3 DNA reads as TGTGCCAGCAGCTTAGTAGAAGGGAGGACAGATACGCAGTACTTT.

Points on this clonotype: Germline and junction disagree at one end, which may indicate a read error. The chain joins TRBV29-1 to TRBJ2-7; 11 bases match TRBD2. CDR1 and CDR2 (germline): SQVTM, ANQGSEA. The CDR3 is 15 amino acids. The chain's CDR3 is CSVETPLAGGYGQYF. The CDR3, as DNA: TGCAGCGTTGAAACCCCGCTAGCGGGAGGTTACGGGCAGTACTTC.

On this clonotype itself: Its ends do not fully match the called genes, so a read error is possible. The chain joins TRBV11-2 to TRBJ2-5; D is perhaps TRBD1 or TRBD2 (5 bases each). Germline V gene lookup returns CDR1 SGHAT and CDR2 FQNNGV. This CDR3 spans 17 amino acids. CDR3 residues: CVSSPLGTPPEDETQYF. The CDR3 nucleotides read TGTGTCAGCAGCCCATTAGGGACCCCTCCCGAGGATGAGACCCAGTACTTC.

As concerns this clonotype: A junction end diverges from the germline sequence, so it may reflect a read error. The V and J genes are TRBV12-3 or TRBV12-4 and TRBJ2-1, with 9 bases identical to TRBD2. There are 15 residues in the CDR3. The DNA of the CDR3 is TGTGCCAGCACCCCCGAGACTAGCGGCCCCAATGAGCGGTTCTTC. It is translated as CASTPETSGPNERFF.